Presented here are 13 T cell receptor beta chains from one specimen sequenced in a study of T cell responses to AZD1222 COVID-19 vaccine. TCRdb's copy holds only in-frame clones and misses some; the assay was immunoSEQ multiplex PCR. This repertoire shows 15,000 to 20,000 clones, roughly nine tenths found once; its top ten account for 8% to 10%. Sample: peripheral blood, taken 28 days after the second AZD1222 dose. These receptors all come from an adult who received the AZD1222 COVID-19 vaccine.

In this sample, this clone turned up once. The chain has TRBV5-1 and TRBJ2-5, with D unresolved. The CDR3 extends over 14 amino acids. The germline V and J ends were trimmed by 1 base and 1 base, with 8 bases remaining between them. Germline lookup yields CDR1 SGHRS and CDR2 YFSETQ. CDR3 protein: CASSLFGSQETQYF. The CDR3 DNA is TGCGCCAGCAGCTTGTTCGGCAGCCAAGAGACCCAGTACTTC.

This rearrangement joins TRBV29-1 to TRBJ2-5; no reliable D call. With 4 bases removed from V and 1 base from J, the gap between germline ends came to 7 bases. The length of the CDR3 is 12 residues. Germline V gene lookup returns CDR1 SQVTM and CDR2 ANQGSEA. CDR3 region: CSVVISQETQYF. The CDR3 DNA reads TGCAGCGTTGTGATCTCCCAAGAGACCCAGTACTTC.

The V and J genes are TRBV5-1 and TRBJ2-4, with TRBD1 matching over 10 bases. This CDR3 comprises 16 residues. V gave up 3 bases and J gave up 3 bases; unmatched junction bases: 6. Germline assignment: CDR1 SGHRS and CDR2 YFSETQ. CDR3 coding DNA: TGCGCCAGCAGCTCCCGAGGGACAGGGGTCAAAAACATTCAGTACTTC. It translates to CASSSRGTGVKNIQYF. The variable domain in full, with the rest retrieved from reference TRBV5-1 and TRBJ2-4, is KAGVTQTPRYLIKTRGQQVTLSCSPISGHRSVSWYQQTPGQGLQFLFEYFSETQRNKGNFPGRFSGRQFSNSRSEMNVSTLELGDSALYLCASSSRGTGVKNIQYFGAGTRLSVL.

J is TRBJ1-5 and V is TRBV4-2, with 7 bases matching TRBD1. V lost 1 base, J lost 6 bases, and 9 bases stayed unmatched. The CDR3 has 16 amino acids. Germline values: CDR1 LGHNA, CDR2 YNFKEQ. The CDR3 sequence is CASSQGGVGGGQPQHF. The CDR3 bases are TGTGCCAGCAGCCAAGGCGGGGTAGGGGGCGGTCAGCCCCAGCATTTT.

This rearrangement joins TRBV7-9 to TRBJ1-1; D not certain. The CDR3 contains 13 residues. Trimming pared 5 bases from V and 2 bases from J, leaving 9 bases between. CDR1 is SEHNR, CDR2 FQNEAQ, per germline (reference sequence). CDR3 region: CASSNQENTEAFF. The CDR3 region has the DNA TGTGCCAGCAGCAACCAGGAAAACACTGAAGCTTTCTTT.

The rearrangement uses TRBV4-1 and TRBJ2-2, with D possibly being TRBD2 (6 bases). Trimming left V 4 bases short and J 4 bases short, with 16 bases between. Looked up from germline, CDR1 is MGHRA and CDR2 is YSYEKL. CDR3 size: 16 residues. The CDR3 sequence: CASSPRPSVGTGELFF. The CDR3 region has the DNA TGCGCCAGCAGCCCAAGGCCTAGCGTTGGCACCGGGGAGCTGTTTTTT.

Here the CDR3 DNA reads TGTGCCATCGGCGGGCAGAACACCGGGGAGCTGTTTTTT. Translated, it gives CAIGGQNTGELFF. The chain combines TRBV10-3 with TRBJ2-2, with a possible D match to TRBD2 (5 bases). Trimming left V 8 bases short and J 1 base short, with 8 bases between. In germline, CDR1 is ENHRY, CDR2 SYGVKD. The CDR3 loop spans 13 amino acids.

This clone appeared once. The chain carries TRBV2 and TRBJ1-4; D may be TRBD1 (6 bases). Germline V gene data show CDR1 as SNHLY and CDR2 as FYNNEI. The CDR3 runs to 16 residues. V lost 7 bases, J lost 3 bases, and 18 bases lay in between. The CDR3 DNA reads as TGTGCCAGCACCAACTATCAGGGGCCCCCTAATGAAAAACTGTTTTTT. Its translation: CASTNYQGPPNEKLFF. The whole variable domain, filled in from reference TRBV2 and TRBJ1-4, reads EPEVTQTPSHQVTQMGQEVILRCVPISNHLYFYWYRQILGQKVEFLVSFYNNEISEKSEIFDDQFSVERPDGSNFTLKIRSTKLEDSAMYFCASTNYQGPPNEKLFFGSGTQLSVL.

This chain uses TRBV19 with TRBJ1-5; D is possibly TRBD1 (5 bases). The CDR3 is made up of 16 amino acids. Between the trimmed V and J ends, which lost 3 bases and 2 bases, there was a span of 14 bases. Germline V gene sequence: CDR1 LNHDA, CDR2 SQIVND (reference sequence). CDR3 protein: CASSMRVVRGNQPQHF. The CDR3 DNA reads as TGTGCCAGTAGTATGCGGGTGGTCAGGGGCAATCAGCCCCAGCATTTT.

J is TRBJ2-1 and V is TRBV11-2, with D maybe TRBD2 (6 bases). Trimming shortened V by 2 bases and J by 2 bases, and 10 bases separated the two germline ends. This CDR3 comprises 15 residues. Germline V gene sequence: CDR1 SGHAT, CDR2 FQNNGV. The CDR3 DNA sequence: TGTGCCAGCAGCTTATCGGAGGGGCCCTACAATGAGCAGTTCTTC. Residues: CASSLSEGPYNEQFF.

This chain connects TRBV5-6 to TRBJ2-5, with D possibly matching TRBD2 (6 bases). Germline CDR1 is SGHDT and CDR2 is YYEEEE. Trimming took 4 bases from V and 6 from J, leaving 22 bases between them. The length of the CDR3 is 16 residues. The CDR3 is CASSGGANPDLQTQYF. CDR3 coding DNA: TGTGCCAGCAGCGGCGGGGCCAACCCGGACCTCCAGACCCAGTACTTC.

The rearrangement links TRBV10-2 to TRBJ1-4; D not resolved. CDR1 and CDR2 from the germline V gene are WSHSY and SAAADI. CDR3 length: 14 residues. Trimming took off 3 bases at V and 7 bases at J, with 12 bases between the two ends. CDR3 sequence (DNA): TGCGCCAGCAGTGACGAGGGCCTGAGTGAAAAACTGTTTTTT. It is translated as CASSDEGLSEKLFF.

The CDR3 protein is CASSLGVSGNTIYF. CDR3 DNA: TGTGCCAGCAGCTTGGGAGTCTCTGGAAACACCATATATTTT. The chain combines TRBV5-4 with TRBJ1-3; D remains unclear. CDR1 and CDR2 from the germline V gene are SGHNT and YYREEE (reference sequence). V gave up 0 bases and J gave up 0 bases, with 4 bases separating them. This CDR3 is 14 amino acids long.